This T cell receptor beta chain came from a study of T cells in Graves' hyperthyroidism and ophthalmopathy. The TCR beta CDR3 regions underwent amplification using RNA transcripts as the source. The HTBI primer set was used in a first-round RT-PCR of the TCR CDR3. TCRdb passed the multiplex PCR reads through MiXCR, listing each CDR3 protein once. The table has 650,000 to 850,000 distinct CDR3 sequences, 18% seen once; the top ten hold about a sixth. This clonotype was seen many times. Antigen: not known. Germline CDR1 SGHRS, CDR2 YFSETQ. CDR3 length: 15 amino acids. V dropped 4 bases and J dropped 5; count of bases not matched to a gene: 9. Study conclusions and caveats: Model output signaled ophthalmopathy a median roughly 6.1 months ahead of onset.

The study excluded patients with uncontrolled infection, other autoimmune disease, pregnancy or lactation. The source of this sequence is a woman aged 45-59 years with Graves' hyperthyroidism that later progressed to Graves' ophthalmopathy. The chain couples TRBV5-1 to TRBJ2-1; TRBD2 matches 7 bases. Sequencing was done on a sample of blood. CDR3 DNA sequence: TGCGCCAGCAGCCCCCTTGGGGGGGAAAACAATGAGCAGTTCTTC. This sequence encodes CASSPLGGENNEQFF.